The rows below give T cell receptor beta chains drawn from one sample of a study of OX40 agonist ivuxolimab in advanced cancers. The method was immunoSEQ multiplex PCR; TCRdb's version includes in-frame clones alone and lacks a portion of them. The profile shows tens of thousands of clones, around 89% of them singletons. The sequenced sample was CD4+ or CD8+ T cells sorted from blood, obtained in a trial of the OX40 agonist ivuxolimab. Receptors were obtained from an adult with an advanced solid tumor such as melanoma, head and neck, liver or kidney cancer. Both conserved end residues are part of each CDR3. A D gene is named only where the DNA matches it firmly. Where a row states a size, it is once, few, many or the class of an expanded clone; other rows omit it.

J: TRBJ2-2
D: .
V: TRBV11-1
size: .
DNA: TGTGCCAGCAGCTTGGTCAGGAACACCGGGGAGCTGTTTTTT
CDR3: CASSLVRNTGELFF

J: TRBJ2-5
D: TRBD1
V: TRBV6-1
size: .
DNA: TGTGCCAGCATGACAGGGGGTACCGAGACCCAGTACTTC
CDR3: CASMTGGTETQYF

J: TRBJ2-5
D: TRBD2
V: TRBV7-3
size: .
DNA: TGTGCCAGCAGTTATCAGCGGGGGGGCCCTGAGACCCAGTACTTC
CDR3: CASSYQRGGPETQYF

J: TRBJ1-1
D: .
V: TRBV6-6
size: .
DNA: TGTGCCAGCAGTTACCTTTTAGGTACTGAAGCTTTCTTT
CDR3: CASSYLLGTEAFF

J: TRBJ1-1
D: TRBD1
V: TRBV5-1
size: .
DNA: TGCGCCAGCAGCCCGGACAGGGCGATATGGAACACTGAAGCTTTCTTT
CDR3: CASSPDRAIWNTEAFF

J: TRBJ1-2
D: .
V: TRBV10-3
size: .
DNA: TGTGCCATCGGACGACTTCCGGAGGACTATGGCTACACCTTC
CDR3: CAIGRLPEDYGYTF

J: TRBJ2-5
D: .
V: TRBV28
size: .
DNA: TGTGCCAGCAGTTCCGGGGGGCCTGGGGAAGAGACCCAGTACTTC
CDR3: CASSSGGPGEETQYF

J: TRBJ1-1
D: TRBD1
V: TRBV12-5
size: few
DNA: TGTGCTAGTGGTGTACAGGGGGCGAGCACTGAAGCTTTCTTT
CDR3: CASGVQGASTEAFF

J: TRBJ2-4
D: .
V: TRBV4-1
size: .
DNA: TGCGCCAGCAGCTCAGTAACAGGGAAAAACATTCAGTACTTC
CDR3: CASSSVTGKNIQYF

J: TRBJ2-1
D: TRBD1
V: TRBV5-1
size: .
DNA: TGCGCCAGCAGCTTGGGTGGGACAGTCCTATACAATGAGCAGTTCTTC
CDR3: CASSLGGTVLYNEQFF

J: TRBJ1-1
D: .
V: TRBV9
size: once
DNA: TGTGCCAGCAGCGTAGATATGCAGAGAGCTGAAGCTTTCTTT
CDR3: CASSVDMQRAEAFF

J: TRBJ1-1
D: .
V: TRBV19
size: once
DNA: TGTGCCTCGGGGAGGGGCACTGAAGCTTTCTTT
CDR3: CASGRGTEAFF

J: TRBJ2-3
D: .
V: TRBV7-3
size: .
DNA: TGTGCCAGCAGCATGACTAGCACAGATACGCAGTATTTT
CDR3: CASSMTSTDTQYF

J: TRBJ2-5
D: TRBD2
V: TRBV5-4
size: once
DNA: TGTGCCAGCAGCTGCCGGACTAGCGGGGGGGATACGTTCGTCCAAGAGACCCAGTACTTC
CDR3: CASSCRTSGGDTFVQETQYF

J: TRBJ1-1
D: .
V: TRBV6-5
size: .
DNA: TGTGCCAGCAGTTACTCTCTATCGAACACTGAAGCTTTCTTT
CDR3: CASSYSLSNTEAFF

J: TRBJ1-1
D: .
V: TRBV7-8
size: .
DNA: TGTGCCAGCAGCTCTCAGGCGGAAGGGCTTAAAGCTTTCTTT
CDR3: CASSSQAEGLKAFF

J: TRBJ2-7
D: .
V: TRBV6-5
size: .
DNA: TGTGCCAGCAGGCCTCATATGAGCTCCTACGAGCAGTACTTC
CDR3: CASRPHMSSYEQYF

J: TRBJ1-3
D: .
V: TRBV6-5
size: .
DNA: TGTGCCAGCAGTACCCTAGGACAGAAAACCATATATTTT
CDR3: CASSTLGQKTIYF

J: TRBJ1-5
D: .
V: TRBV19
size: .
DNA: TGTGCCAGTAGTTCCACCCGCCATCAGCCCCAGCATTTT
CDR3: CASSSTRHQPQHF

J: TRBJ2-7
D: .
V: TRBV6-5
size: once
DNA: TGTGCCAGCAGTTACTCGACGCCGGGGGCCGCCTACGAGCAGTACTTC
CDR3: CASSYSTPGAAYEQYF

J: TRBJ2-7
D: .
V: TRBV6-1
size: .
DNA: TGTGCCAGCAGTGAAGTTCCTAGCGAGGTGAGCGAGCAGTACTTC
CDR3: CASSEVPSEVSEQYF

J: TRBJ2-7
D: .
V: TRBV6-4
size: .
DNA: TGTGCCAGCAGTGACCCTCCTACCTACGAGCAGTACTTC
CDR3: CASSDPPTYEQYF

J: TRBJ2-1
D: .
V: TRBV5-1
size: .
DNA: TGCGCCAGCGCCAGGGCAGGGGCTTCCAATGAGCAGTTCTTC
CDR3: CASARAGASNEQFF

J: TRBJ1-1
D: .
V: TRBV29-1
size: .
DNA: TGCAGCGTTACACAGACTTTGAACACTGAAGCTTTCTTT
CDR3: CSVTQTLNTEAFF

J: TRBJ2-1
D: TRBD1
V: TRBV5-1
size: .
DNA: TGCGCCAGCAGCCCCCTGGGGAGGCGTGAGGACAGGGGTGGGGATGAGCAGTTCTTC
CDR3: CASSPLGRREDRGGDEQFF

J: TRBJ2-2
D: .
V: TRBV12-5
size: .
DNA: TGTGCTAGTGGTTTGAATTCAGTCGGGGAGCTGTTTTTT
CDR3: CASGLNSVGELFF

J: TRBJ2-7
D: TRBD2
V: TRBV7-2
size: .
DNA: TGTGCCAGCAGCTTAGCAGCGGGGGTGTCCTACGAGCAGTACTTC
CDR3: CASSLAAGVSYEQYF

J: TRBJ2-6
D: .
V: TRBV11-2
size: .
DNA: TGTGCCAGCACCTCCCCCAGGTCTGGGGCCAACGTCCTGACTTTC
CDR3: CASTSPRSGANVLTF

J: TRBJ2-1
D: .
V: TRBV5-1
size: .
DNA: TGCGCCAGCAGCTCTACGCTGGGGGAATACAATGAGCAGTTCTTC
CDR3: CASSSTLGEYNEQFF

J: TRBJ1-6
D: TRBD1
V: TRBV19
size: once
DNA: TGTGCCAGTAGTAATACAGGGGTCGGTTCACCCCTCCACTTT
CDR3: CASSNTGVGSPLHF

J: TRBJ1-4
D: .
V: TRBV6-1
size: .
DNA: TGTGCCAGCAGGGGGGATGAAAAACTGTTTTTT
CDR3: CASRGDEKLFF

J: TRBJ2-3
D: .
V: TRBV19
size: .
DNA: TGTGCCAGTAGTATAGAACGCGCGGCAGATACGCAGTATTTT
CDR3: CASSIERAADTQYF

J: TRBJ1-4
D: TRBD1
V: TRBV27
size: .
DNA: TGTGCCAGCAGTTCCTGGACAGGCCATTCCACTAATGAAAAACTGTTTTTT
CDR3: CASSSWTGHSTNEKLFF

J: TRBJ1-5
D: TRBD1
V: TRBV29-1
size: once
DNA: TGCAGCGTCGCCGAAAGGGGGCGCAATCAGCCCCAGCATTTT
CDR3: CSVAERGRNQPQHF

J: TRBJ2-7
D: TRBD1
V: TRBV6-5
size: .
DNA: TGTGCCAGCAGCCGAAGGACAGGGCTCGACGAGCAGTACTTC
CDR3: CASSRRTGLDEQYF

J: TRBJ1-4
D: .
V: TRBV19
size: .
DNA: TGTGCCAGTAGTTGGCGTGACACGCAAATTTCAGGAACTAATGAAAAACTGTTTTTT
CDR3: CASSWRDTQISGTNEKLFF

J: TRBJ1-1
D: TRBD1
V: TRBV27
size: .
DNA: TGTGCCAGCAGTTTACACCCGGGACAGGATCGAATACCTGAAGCTTTCTTT
CDR3: CASSLHPGQDRIPEAFF

J: TRBJ1-3
D: TRBD1
V: TRBV5-5
size: .
DNA: TGTGCCAGCAGTTTGGGACAGTTCTCTGGAAACACCATATATTTT
CDR3: CASSLGQFSGNTIYF

J: TRBJ2-5
D: TRBD1
V: TRBV7-9
size: .
DNA: TGTGCCAGCAGCTTGGCCCAGGGACAGTCCCCAGAGACCCAGTACTTC
CDR3: CASSLAQGQSPETQYF

J: TRBJ2-7
D: .
V: TRBV21-1
size: .
DNA: TGTGCCAGCAGTGCCGGGGGACAGGACCCGTACGGGCAGTACTTC
CDR3: CASSAGGQDPYGQYF

J: TRBJ2-5
D: TRBD2
V: TRBV7-2
size: once
DNA: TGTGCCAGCAGCTCCGGGGGTAGCGGGGGAGAGACCCAGTACTTC
CDR3: CASSSGGSGGETQYF

J: TRBJ2-5
D: .
V: TRBV7-7
size: .
DNA: TGTGCTAGCAGCTTAGTGGGGTTCCAAGAGACCCAGTACTTC
CDR3: CASSLVGFQETQYF

J: TRBJ1-2
D: .
V: TRBV18
size: .
DNA: TGTGCCAGCACATTTGCGGCAGGACATGTAAAGGGCTATGGCTACACCTTC
CDR3: CASTFAAGHVKGYGYTF

J: TRBJ2-3
D: TRBD2
V: TRBV5-1
size: .
DNA: TGCGCCAGCAGCTCTAGCGGGCAAAGCACAGATACGCAGTATTTT
CDR3: CASSSSGQSTDTQYF

J: TRBJ1-2
D: TRBD1
V: TRBV7-2
size: once
DNA: TGTGCCAGCAGCTTGTCTACAGGGGGCAGCTATGGCTACACCTTC
CDR3: CASSLSTGGSYGYTF

J: TRBJ1-1
D: TRBD1
V: TRBV25-1
size: .
DNA: TGTGCCAGCAAGAAGACAGGGACTGAAGCTTTCTTT
CDR3: CASKKTGTEAFF

J: TRBJ1-2
D: .
V: TRBV5-1
size: .
DNA: TGCGCCAGCTCCGAGTCTAACTATGGCTACACCTTC
CDR3: CASSESNYGYTF

J: TRBJ2-2
D: .
V: TRBV27
size: once
DNA: TGTGCCAGCAGTTTATGGCGTGGGGGGGCCGGGTCCGGGGAGCTGTTTTTT
CDR3: CASSLWRGGAGSGELFF

J: TRBJ2-6
D: .
V: TRBV15
size: .
DNA: TGTGCCACCACGGACAAGCCTCCTCTCTCTGGGGCCAACGTCCTGACTTTC
CDR3: CATTDKPPLSGANVLTF

J: TRBJ1-1
D: .
V: TRBV7-9
size: .
DNA: TGTGCCAGCAGCTTAGGAGTCCAGGCTGGGTTGGACACTGAAGCTTTCTTT
CDR3: CASSLGVQAGLDTEAFF

J: TRBJ1-1
D: .
V: TRBV18
size: .
DNA: TGTGCCAGCTCACCAGGAACAGCGTGGGCTTTCTTT
CDR3: CASSPGTAWAFF

J: TRBJ1-5
D: .
V: TRBV2
size: .
DNA: TGTGCCAGCAGGGACTGGAGCAATCAGCCCCAGCATTTT
CDR3: CASRDWSNQPQHF

J: TRBJ1-5
D: .
V: TRBV6-1
size: once
DNA: TGTGCCAGCAGTGGTAGCAATCAGCCCCAGCATTTT
CDR3: CASSGSNQPQHF

J: TRBJ2-7
D: .
V: TRBV6-6
size: .
DNA: TGTGCCAGCAGTTCGGTCAGGTCCTACGAGCAGTACTTC
CDR3: CASSSVRSYEQYF

J: TRBJ1-2
D: .
V: TRBV7-2
size: .
DNA: TGTGCCAGCAGCTTACGTCCAGGGTGGAATGGCTACACCTTC
CDR3: CASSLRPGWNGYTF

J: TRBJ2-5
D: .
V: TRBV18
size: once
DNA: TGTGCCAGCTCACCACTTGGGGGCTCCCAAGAGACCCAGTACTTC
CDR3: CASSPLGGSQETQYF

J: TRBJ2-2
D: TRBD1
V: TRBV18
size: .
DNA: TGTGCCAGCTCACCCCAAGGACAGGGAGGTGTCACCGGGGAGCTGTTTTTT
CDR3: CASSPQGQGGVTGELFF